The present TCR beta chain was sequenced within a study of T-cell reconstitution after alpha-beta-depleted transplantation in children. During its preparation, the TCRbeta library received unique molecular identifiers. TCRdb re-derived calls from the PCR reads in MiXCR, one entry per CDR3 protein. Of about 400,000 distinct CDR3 sequences listed, 15% to 20% are singletons. Study-level points and caveats: Several hundred expanded graft clones reportedly were the source of alpha-beta T cells about two months after transplant. Most T-cell counts and diversity one year after the transplant came from T cells that were newly produced. Some patients owed their high day-60 TCRbeta diversity to surviving recipient T cells and thymic progenitors.

Turning to this clonotype: The antigen remains undetermined. A read error may account for a junction end that differs from germline.

The sequencing here drew on PBMCs, mostly from graft donor cells, taken 360 days after TCRalphabeta/CD19-depleted stem cell transplant. The TCR comes from a boy younger than two who had a stem cell transplant for Wiskott-Aldrich syndrome, so the T cells may come from the graft donor.

The CDR3 region has the DNA TGTGCCAGCACCTCCTATCTGAACAGGGAAATGGCGATTTACGGGCAGTACTTC. Its protein product is CASTSYLNREMAIYGQYF. The V and J genes are TRBV5-6 and TRBJ2-7; maybe TRBD1 (6 bases). The CDR3 length is 18 residues. Germline-derived CDR1 and CDR2 are SGHDT and YYEEEE.